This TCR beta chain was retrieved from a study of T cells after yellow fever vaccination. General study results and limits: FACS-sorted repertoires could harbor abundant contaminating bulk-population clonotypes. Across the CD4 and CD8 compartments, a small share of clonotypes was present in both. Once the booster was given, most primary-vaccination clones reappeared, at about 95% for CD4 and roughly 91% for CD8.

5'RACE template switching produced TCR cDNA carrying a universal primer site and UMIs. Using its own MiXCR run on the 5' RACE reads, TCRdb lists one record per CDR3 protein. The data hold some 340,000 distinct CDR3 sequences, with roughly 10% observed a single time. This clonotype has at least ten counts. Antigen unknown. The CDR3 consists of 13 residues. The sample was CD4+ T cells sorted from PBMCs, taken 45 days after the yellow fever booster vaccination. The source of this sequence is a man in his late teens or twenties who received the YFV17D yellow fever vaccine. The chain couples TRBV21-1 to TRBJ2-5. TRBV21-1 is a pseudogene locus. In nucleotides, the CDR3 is TGTGCCAGCAGCAAAGCTCGGGTCGAGACCCAGTACTTC. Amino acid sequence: CASSKARVETQYF.